Listed below are T cell receptor beta chains from one sample, sequenced in a study of T-cell memory formation after mild COVID-19. TCRdb used MiXCR to reprocess the 5' RACE reads, holding one entry per CDR3 protein. The sample carries more than 350,000 distinct CDR3 sequences, approximately 21% recorded once. The sequenced material came from PBMCs or a T cell subset sorted from them (not recorded which). These receptors were obtained from an adult woman who had mild COVID-19 (a few samples of this study predate the infection). Cell type and time point are not known. Both conserved end residues are part of each CDR3. The order of the fields is clone size, V gene, D gene, J gene, CDR3 DNA, CDR3 protein. D genes are given only for firm matches. Size is stated for part of the rows, as once, few or many counts, or as a class when the clone is expanded.

few	TRBV5-1	-	TRBJ1-1	TGCGCCAGCAGCACCGGTGGGAACACTGAAGCTTTCTTT	CASSTGGNTEAFF
-	TRBV6-1	TRBD2	TRBJ2-1	TGTGCCAGCAGTGAGAGGACTAGCCCTTACAATGAGCAGTTCTTC	CASSERTSPYNEQFF
few	TRBV7-2	TRBD2	TRBJ2-1	TGTGCCAGCAGCGGACCCGGGACTACTTTTCGGGAGCAGTTCTTC	CASSGPGTTFREQFF
-	TRBV7-2	-	TRBJ1-1	TGTGCCAGCAGCCTGCAGTCGGGCACAGGTCCTATGAACACTGAAGCTTTCTTT	CASSLQSGTGPMNTEAFF
few	TRBV12-3/TRBV12-4	-	TRBJ1-5	TGTGCCAGCAGGGCAGGTCGTCATCAGCCCCAGCATTTT	CASRAGRHQPQHF
-	TRBV12-3/TRBV12-4	-	TRBJ1-1	TGTGCCAGCAGTCAGGGACAAAAAGTGAACACTGAAGCTTTCTTT	CASSQGQKVNTEAFF
few	TRBV20-1	-	TRBJ1-2	TGCAGTGCGGATTCCGGCTACTATGGCTACACCTTC	CSADSGYYGYTF
-	TRBV13	-	TRBJ2-7	TGTGCCAGCAGCCACCCGGACGGGCAGTACTTC	CASSHPDGQYF
few	TRBV20-1	-	TRBJ1-1	TGCAGTGCCCCTCGGGACACCTTGAACACTGAAGCTTTCTTT	CSAPRDTLNTEAFF
few	TRBV12-3/TRBV12-4	TRBD2	TRBJ2-1	TGTGCCAGCGGGACTAGCGGGAGTCATAATGAGCAGTTCTTC	CASGTSGSHNEQFF
-	TRBV12-3/TRBV12-4	-	TRBJ1-1	TGTGCCAGCAGTGCACAGGTCGCCCGACCCTGGAGGGCTTTCTTT	CASSAQVARPWRAFF
-	TRBV30	-	TRBJ2-6	TGTGCCTGGGACAGCTTAGGAAGTACCGGGGCCAACGTCCTGACTTTC	CAWDSLGSTGANVLTF
few	TRBV5-6	TRBD1	TRBJ1-2	TGTGCCAGCAGCCTACCCGGGACAGGGGGGTACTATGGCTACACCTTC	CASSLPGTGGYYGYTF
-	TRBV7-3	-	TRBJ2-1	TGTGCCAGCGCCGGAGGGCTCTACAATGAGCAGTTCTTC	CASAGGLYNEQFF
few	TRBV5-6	-	TRBJ2-3	TGTGCCAGCAGCTTCATCCAGGGGCTTGGAGATACGCAGTATTTT	CASSFIQGLGDTQYF
many	TRBV25-1	-	TRBJ2-1	TGTGCCAGCAGTGAAGGTTCAGATAACAATGAGCAGTTCTTC	CASSEGSDNNEQFF
-	TRBV19	-	TRBJ1-1	TGTGCCAGTAGAAACAGCAGGAACACTGAAGCTTTCTTT	CASRNSRNTEAFF
many	TRBV7-2	TRBD1	TRBJ1-1	TGTGCCAGCAGCTTCGGGACAGGGAACACTGAAGCTTTCTTT	CASSFGTGNTEAFF
-	TRBV19	-	TRBJ1-5	TGTGCCAGTGCCCGGGGGGCGCCGGGCAATCAGCCCCAGCATTTT	CASARGAPGNQPQHF
-	TRBV12-3/TRBV12-4	-	TRBJ2-1	TGTGCCAGCAGCCTCATGGGGTTCGATGAGCAGTTCTTC	CASSLMGFDEQFF
few	TRBV4-1	-	TRBJ1-2	TGCGCCAGCAGCCAAGTCATGGCAGGAGTTAAGGATGGCTACACCTTC	CASSQVMAGVKDGYTF
few	TRBV2	-	TRBJ1-5	TGTGCCAGCAGTGAAATGCGGAGGCAGCCCCAGCATTTT	CASSEMRRQPQHF
-	TRBV5-1	TRBD1	TRBJ2-3	TGCGCCAGCAGTCGACAGGGTTTAGGGAGCACAGATACGCAGTATTTT	CASSRQGLGSTDTQYF
-	TRBV5-5	TRBD2	TRBJ2-5	TGTGCCAGCAGCATTCATCCGGGACTAGCGGGAGTTGAGACCCAGTACTTC	CASSIHPGLAGVETQYF